This T cell receptor (beta chain) comes out of a study of blood T cell repertoires in COVID-19. Study context: COVID-19 samples from acute and convalescent phases originated in the United States, Italy and Spain. The cDNA or gDNA used as material had been derived from T cells, B-cell-depleted T cells, or PBMCs.

The CDR3 contains 14 residues. Germline CDR1 reads SGHNT; CDR2 reads YYREEE (reference sequence). V was shortened by 4 bases and J by 4 bases, with 12 bases between the two germline ends. This clone was seen a few times. Here immunoSEQ multiplex PCR was the method, and the copy in TCRdb shows in-frame clones only, minus some. The sample includes a few hundred thousand clones, around 86% seen only once; the top ten take about 9.2%. The gene calls are TRBV5-4 and TRBJ1-3; D not resolved. The sequenced material came from peripheral blood. The sequence came from a man aged 40-50 years who had recovered from COVID-19. CDR3 DNA: TGTGCCAGCAGCACCGAGACATGGGGAAACACCATATATTTT. It encodes CASSTETWGNTIYF. Looking up the rest from reference TRBV5-4 and TRBJ1-3 gives the full variable domain: ETGVTQSPTHLIKTRGQQVTLRCSSQSGHNTVSWYQQALGQGPQFIFQYYREEENGRGNFPPRFSGLQFPNYSSELNVNALELDDSALYLCASSTETWGNTIYFGEGSWLTVV.